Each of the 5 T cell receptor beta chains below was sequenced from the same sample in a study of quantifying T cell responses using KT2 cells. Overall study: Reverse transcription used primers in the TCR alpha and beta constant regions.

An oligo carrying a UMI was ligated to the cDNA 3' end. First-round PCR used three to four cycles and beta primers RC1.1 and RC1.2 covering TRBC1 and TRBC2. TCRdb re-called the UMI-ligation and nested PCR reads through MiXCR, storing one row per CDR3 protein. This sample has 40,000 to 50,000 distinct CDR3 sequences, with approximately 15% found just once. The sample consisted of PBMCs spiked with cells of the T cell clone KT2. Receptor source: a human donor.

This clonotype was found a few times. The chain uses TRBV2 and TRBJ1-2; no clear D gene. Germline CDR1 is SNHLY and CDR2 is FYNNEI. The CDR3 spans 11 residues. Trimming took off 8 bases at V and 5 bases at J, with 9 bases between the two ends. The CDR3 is CASEDNYGYTF. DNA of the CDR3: TGTGCCAGCGAAGACAATTATGGCTACACCTTC.

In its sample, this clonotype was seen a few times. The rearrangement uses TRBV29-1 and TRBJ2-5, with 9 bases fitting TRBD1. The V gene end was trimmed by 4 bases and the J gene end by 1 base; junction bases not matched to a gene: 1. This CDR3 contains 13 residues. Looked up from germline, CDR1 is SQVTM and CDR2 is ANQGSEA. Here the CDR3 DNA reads TGCAGCGTTGGGGACAGGGCCCAAGAGACCCAGTACTTC. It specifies CSVGDRAQETQYF.

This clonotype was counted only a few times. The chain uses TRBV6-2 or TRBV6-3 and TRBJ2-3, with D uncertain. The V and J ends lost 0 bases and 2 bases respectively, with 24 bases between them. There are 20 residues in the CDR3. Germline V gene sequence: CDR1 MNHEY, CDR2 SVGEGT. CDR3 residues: CASSYSSDPLDPTFTDTQYF. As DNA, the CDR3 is TGTGCCAGCAGTTACTCGTCCGATCCTCTAGATCCTACTTTCACAGATACGCAGTATTTT.

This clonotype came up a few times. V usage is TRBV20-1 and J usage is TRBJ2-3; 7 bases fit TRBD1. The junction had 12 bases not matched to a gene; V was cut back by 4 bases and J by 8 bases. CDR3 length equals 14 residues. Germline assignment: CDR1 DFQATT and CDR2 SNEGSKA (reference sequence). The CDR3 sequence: CSATLGTDLSTQYF. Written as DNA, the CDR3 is TGCAGTGCTACACTAGGGACAGACCTAAGTACGCAGTATTTT.

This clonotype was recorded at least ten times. The CDR3 nucleotides are TGTGCCAGCGGAAGGGGGGGGCAGTTCTTC. Amino acid sequence: CASGRGGQFF. This chain uses TRBV2 with TRBJ2-1, with a weak D call TRBD2 (7 bases). Germline assignment: CDR1 SNHLY and CDR2 FYNNEI. The CDR3 is 10 residues long. Trimming took 8 bases from V and 12 from J, leaving 11 bases between them.